Following are 23 T cell receptor beta chains from one sample sequenced in a study of blood T cell repertoires in COVID-19. The data were produced by immunoSEQ multiplex PCR, yet TCRdb's version contains in-frame clones alone and is incomplete. The table includes a few hundred thousand clones, over 75% detected once. The sequencing input was peripheral blood. These receptors were taken from a human donor in a cohort sampled during active COVID-19.

This clone was found a few times. The chain links TRBV4-1 to TRBJ1-6, with D unresolved. V was shortened by 7 bases and J by 10 bases, with 20 bases between the two germline ends. The germline CDR1 and CDR2 sequences are MGHRA and YSYEKL. The length of the CDR3 is 15 residues. Here the CDR3 reads CASIDGKREGSPLHF. The CDR3 region has the DNA TGCGCCAGCATAGACGGGAAACGCGAGGGCTCACCCCTCCACTTT.

The gene calls are TRBV4-3 and TRBJ2-7; TRBD1 matches 8 bases. Germline assignment: CDR1 LGHNA and CDR2 YSLEER. J lost 1 base, V lost 0 bases, and 8 bases had no gene match. This CDR3 has 17 residues. The CDR3 loop is CASSQDLEQGASYEQYF. The CDR3 coding sequence is TGCGCCAGCAGCCAAGACTTGGAGCAGGGGGCGTCCTACGAGCAGTACTTC.

This clone has just a few counts. This sequence joins TRBV12-3 or TRBV12-4 and TRBJ2-7; D is possibly TRBD2 (5 bases). This CDR3 comprises 11 residues. Trimming cost V 3 bases and J 5 bases, with 5 bases left between them. The CDR3 nucleotides are TGTGCCAGCAGTTTGAGGGACGAGCAGTACTTC. Encoded protein: CASSLRDEQYF.

V usage is TRBV3-1 (or the pseudogene TRBV3-2) and J usage is TRBJ1-1, with D possibly matching TRBD1 (5 bases). The CDR3 totals 14 residues. V dropped 5 bases and J dropped 5 bases, with 15 bases sitting between them. CDR1 and CDR2 (germline): LGHDT, YNNKEL (reference sequence). The CDR3 spells CASSTLGRGTEAFF. In DNA, the CDR3 is TGTGCCAGCAGCACACTAGGGCGGGGGACTGAAGCTTTCTTT.

This clone was seen a few times. V gene TRBV9 combines with J gene TRBJ2-5, with D possibly TRBD1 on 5 matching bases. The germline V and J ends were trimmed by 3 bases and 5 bases, with 14 bases remaining between them. This CDR3 comprises 14 residues. The V gene's germline CDR1 is SGDLS and CDR2 YYNGEE. CDR3 sequence: CASSEASKGETQYF. CDR3 coding DNA: TGTGCCAGCAGCGAGGCGTCCAAGGGGGAGACCCAGTACTTC.

This sequence joins TRBV27 and TRBJ2-3; 7 positions match TRBD2. CDR3 length equals 16 residues. J was trimmed by 3 bases and V by 6 bases; bases with no gene match: 12. The germline V gene has CDR1 MNHEY and CDR2 SMNVEV (reference sequence). CDR3 coding DNA: TGTGCCAGCAGCCACTGGCTTGGGACTAATACAGATACGCAGTATTTT. This codes for CASSHWLGTNTDTQYF.

This chain connects TRBV6-1 to TRBJ2-6; 7 nucleotides line up with TRBD1. J gave up 2 bases and V 3 bases, and 13 bases lay outside the gene matches. Germline lookup yields CDR1 MNHNS and CDR2 SASEGT. The CDR3 contains 19 residues. The CDR3 DNA sequence: TGTGCCAGCAGTGATCGTTCCGGGACAGCCCTTACTGGGGCCAACGTCCTGACTTTC. This gives the protein CASSDRSGTALTGANVLTF.

The V call is TRBV5-4, the J call TRBJ2-1; perhaps TRBD1 as D (6 bases). Germline V gene data show CDR1 as SGHNT and CDR2 as YYREEE (reference sequence). Trimming left V 8 bases short and J 8 bases short, with 17 bases between. The CDR3 runs to 13 residues. CDR3 in amino acids: CARGVVGGDEQFF. The CDR3 bases are TGTGCCAGGGGGGTTGTTGGGGGCGATGAGCAGTTCTTC.

This chain links TRBV11-2 with TRBJ2-1; no firm D call. CDR1 and CDR2 (germline): SGHAT, FQNNGV. V lost 7 bases to trimming and J lost 5 bases, with 12 bases between them. CDR3 size: 13 residues. The CDR3 coding sequence is TGTGCCAGCACTTTGGGCTGGGACAATGAGCAGTTCTTC. Translated: CASTLGWDNEQFF.

This chain links TRBV27 with TRBJ1-1, with D perhaps matching TRBD1 (6 bases). Germline lookup yields CDR1 MNHEY and CDR2 SMNVEV (reference sequence). Trimming pared 5 bases from V and 1 base from J, leaving 11 bases between. There are 14 residues in the CDR3. The CDR3 reads CASSPLGGNTEAFF. CDR3 in DNA: TGTGCCAGCAGTCCCCTAGGGGGGAACACTGAAGCTTTCTTT.

The chain combines TRBV18 with TRBJ2-1; 11 nucleotides match TRBD1. The V gene end was trimmed by 3 bases and the J gene end by 10 bases; junction bases not matched to a gene: 8. The CDR3 covers 15 residues. The germline V gene encodes CDR1 KGHSH and CDR2 LQKENI. CDR3 sequence reads: CASSPPGQGVKEQFF. The CDR3 nucleotides are TGTGCCAGCTCACCCCCGGGACAGGGGGTGAAGGAGCAGTTCTTC.

The chain recombines TRBV6-5 with TRBJ2-4; D remains unclear. V was trimmed by 0 bases and J by 9 bases, leaving 9 bases between them. CDR1 is MNHEY and CDR2 is SVGAGI in the germline V gene. CDR3 length equals 13 residues. The DNA of the CDR3 is TGTGCCAGCAGTTACTCGACCCGGAGCATTCAGTACTTC. It codes for CASSYSTRSIQYF.

This chain links TRBV10-1 with TRBJ2-3; 8 positions match TRBD1. The ends lost 2 bases at V and 5 bases at J; junction bases unmatched: 6. The CDR3 is 15 residues long. Germline assignment: CDR1 WNHNN and CDR2 SYGVQD (reference sequence). CDR3 loop: CASSEGQGSGDTQYF. CDR3 in DNA: TGCGCCAGCAGTGAGGGACAGGGTTCTGGAGATACGCAGTATTTT.

This rearrangement joins TRBV5-1 to TRBJ1-3; D may be TRBD1 (5 bases). Germline CDR1 SGHRS, CDR2 YFSETQ. The CDR3 is 14 residues long. With 0 bases removed from V and 2 bases from J, the gap between germline ends came to 6 bases. The CDR3 DNA follows: TGCGCCAGCAGCTTGGAGGGGACTGGAAACACCATATATTTT. Residues: CASSLEGTGNTIYF.

The rearrangement joins TRBV7-2 to TRBJ1-2; D ambiguous. The CDR3 extends over 12 amino acids. Germline assignment: CDR1 SGHTA and CDR2 FQGNSA. V lost 1 base to trimming and J lost 8 bases, with 8 bases between them. The CDR3 DNA is TGTGCCAGCAGCTTAGGAGGTTTCGGCTACACCTTC. This sequence encodes CASSLGGFGYTF. Full variable domain (rest looked up from reference TRBV7-2 and TRBJ1-2): GAGVSQSPSNKVTEKGKDVELRCDPISGHTALYWYRQSLGQGLEFLIYFQGNSAPDKSGLPSDRFSAERTGGSVSTLTIQRTQQEDSAVYLCASSLGGFGYTFGSGTRLTVV.

V gene TRBV5-1 combines with J gene TRBJ2-2; no definite D call. This CDR3 contains 14 residues. CDR1 is SGHRS and CDR2 is YFSETQ in the germline V gene. The V end lost 0 bases, the J end lost 2 bases, and 5 bases lay between the germline ends. CDR3 DNA: TGCGCCAGCAGCTTGGAGCCAAACACCGGGGAGCTGTTTTTT. Translating gives CASSLEPNTGELFF.

This sequence joins TRBV2 and TRBJ2-5, with 8 bases identical to TRBD1. After removal of 6 bases from V and 5 bases from J, the junction contained 14 bases not matched to a gene. Germline-derived CDR1 and CDR2 are SNHLY and FYNNEI. This CDR3 has 16 amino acids. The CDR3 DNA reads TGTGCCAGCAGCCAAACGACAGGGGCGGGACAGGAGACCCAGTACTTC. Protein: CASSQTTGAGQETQYF. Based on the CDR3 plus reference TRBV2 and TRBJ2-5, the full variable domain is EPEVTQTPSHQVTQMGQEVILRCVPISNHLYFYWYRQILGQKVEFLVSFYNNEISEKSEIFDDQFSVERPDGSNFTLKIRSTKLEDSAMYFCASSQTTGAGQETQYFGPGTRLLVL.

The DNA of the CDR3 is TGTGCCAGTAGTCGGTATTACAGGGGATCCTACGAGCAGTACTTC. It specifies CASSRYYRGSYEQYF. This chain links TRBV19 with TRBJ2-7; 7 positions match TRBD1. Germline V gives CDR1 LNHDA, CDR2 SQIVND (reference sequence). Trimming removed 5 bases from V and 1 base from J; junction bases left unmatched: 8. This CDR3 is built from 15 residues.

DNA of the CDR3: TGTGCTAGTGGTCCGTCAGGGGTAGGCAATCAGCCCCAGCATTTT. This codes for CASGPSGVGNQPQHF. The chain carries TRBV12-5 and TRBJ1-5; D is perhaps TRBD1 (6 bases). The V and J ends lost 5 bases and 2 bases respectively, with 13 bases between them. The CDR3 is 15 amino acids. CDR1 and CDR2 (germline): LGHNT, FRNRAP. The complete variable domain, with remaining parts taken from reference TRBV12-5 and TRBJ1-5, reads DARVTQTPRHKVTEMGQEVTMRCQPILGHNTVFWYRQTMMQGLELLAYFRNRAPLDDSGMPKDRFSAEMPDATLATLKIQPSEPRDSAVYFCASGPSGVGNQPQHFGDGTRLSIL.

V gene TRBV5-1 combines with J gene TRBJ2-1; a weak D match, TRBD2 (6 bases). V lost 5 bases and J 2 bases, leaving 14 bases between the germline ends. CDR3 length: 15 amino acids. Germline values: CDR1 SGHRS, CDR2 YFSETQ. This chain's CDR3 is CASRLGSGPYNEQFF. The CDR3 DNA follows: TGCGCCAGCAGACTAGGTAGCGGCCCCTACAATGAGCAGTTCTTC.

This chain connects TRBV1 to TRBJ2-4; the D call in the table, TRBD1, was not verified against the DNA. TRBV1 counts as a pseudogene. The CDR3 loop spans 15 amino acids. The CDR3 DNA reads as TGCACCAATTACAGGGGGAAGATAGCCAAAAACATTCAGTACTTC. Its protein is CTNYRGKIAKNIQYF.

This clone was seen a single time. The rearrangement joins TRBV6-2 or TRBV6-3 to TRBJ2-1; TRBD2 matches at 8 bases. Germline assignment: CDR1 MNHEY and CDR2 SVGEGT. Germline trimming cut 2 bases from V and 6 bases from J; bases unmatched to any gene: 6. The CDR3 runs to 15 residues. This chain's CDR3 is CASSYTQRGLNEQFF. Written as DNA, the CDR3 is TGTGCCAGCAGTTACACCCAGCGGGGGCTCAATGAGCAGTTCTTC.

CDR3 amino acids: CASSSPSGGAWYTQYF. The CDR3, as DNA: TGTGCCAGCAGTTCCCCTAGCGGGGGGGCCTGGTATACGCAGTATTTT. The rearrangement links TRBV6-5 to TRBJ2-3; 12 nucleotides line up with TRBD2. The CDR3 runs 16 residues. Trimming at V came to 4 bases and at J to 7 bases, leaving 9 bases not matched to a gene. CDR1 MNHEY and CDR2 SVGAGI come from the germline V gene.